This TCR beta chain was captured in a study of T cell repertoires in aging, cancer and after chemotherapy. General study points: Healthy donors lost TCR diversity with age mainly through richness, cancer patients through richness and evenness. Compared with age-matched healthy donors, untreated hematological or solid cancer patients showed higher blood TCR clonality.

This clonotype was found once. Its antigen is unidentified. The CDR3 has 15 amino acids. Germline CDR1 reads LGHNA; CDR2 reads YNFKEQ. V lost 6 bases to trimming and J lost 4 bases; unmatched junction nucleotides: 9. Amplification of TCR beta used genomic DNA extracted from peripheral blood. A mixed TRB-A/B primer pool amplified rearranged TRB by multiplex touch-down PCR. MiXCR was run by TCRdb on the multiplex PCR reads, yielding one entry per CDR3 protein. The sample yields around 4,000 distinct CDR3 sequences, approximately 30% seen once. Sequenced material: blood. The TCR was taken from a human donor in good health. The V call is TRBV4-2, the J call TRBJ2-3; 8 positions match TRBD2. The CDR3 sequence: CASSLGAGGPDTQYF. The CDR3 DNA is TGTGCCAGCAGTCTTGGGGCGGGGGGTCCAGATACGCAGTATTTT.